The source of this TCR beta chain is a study of T cell responses to AZD1222 COVID-19 vaccine. Across the whole study: Second doses were pooled across both intervals (about 4 or about 12 weeks). Study-level points and caveats: White British people made up most donors, females outnumbered males, and clonal diversity was possibly underestimated. Seropositive AZD1222 recipients at baseline numbered only five or six.

Concerning this clone itself: Antigen unknown.

There are 14 residues in the CDR3. The germline V gene encodes CDR1 MDHEN and CDR2 SYDVKM. V dropped 8 bases and J dropped 4 bases, with 15 bases sitting between them. The assay was immunoSEQ multiplex PCR, and TCRdb's table has in-frame clones only and misses some. The top ten hold around 9.9% of the sample, which has about 76,000 clones, around nine tenths seen once. V usage is TRBV28 and J usage is TRBJ2-1; D may be TRBD1 or TRBD2 (6 bases each). The origin of this receptor is an adult in good health. The material was peripheral blood, obtained on day 0 of AZD1222 vaccination. The CDR3 DNA reads TGTGCCAGCCGCTCGGGGGCGGAATACAATGAGCAGTTCTTC. Its translation is CASRSGAEYNEQFF.